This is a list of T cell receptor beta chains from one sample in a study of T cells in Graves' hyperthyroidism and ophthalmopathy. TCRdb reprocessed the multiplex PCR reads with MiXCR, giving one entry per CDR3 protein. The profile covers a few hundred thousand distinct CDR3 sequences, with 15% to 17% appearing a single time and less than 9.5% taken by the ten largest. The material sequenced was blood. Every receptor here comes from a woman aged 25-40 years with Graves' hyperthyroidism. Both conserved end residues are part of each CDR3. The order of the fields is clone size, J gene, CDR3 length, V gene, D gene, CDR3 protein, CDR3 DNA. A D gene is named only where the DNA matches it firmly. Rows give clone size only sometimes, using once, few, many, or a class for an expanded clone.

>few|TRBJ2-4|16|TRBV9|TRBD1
CASSVGGQGMGDIQYF
TGTGCCAGCAGCGTAGGAGGACAGGGGATGGGTGACATTCAGTACTTC
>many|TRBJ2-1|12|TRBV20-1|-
CSALGSYNEQFF
TGCAGTGCCTTAGGATCCTACAATGAGCAGTTCTTC
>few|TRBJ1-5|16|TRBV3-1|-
CASSQDLGTRNQPQHF
TGTGCCAGCAGCCAAGATTTGGGGACACGCAATCAGCCCCAGCATTTT
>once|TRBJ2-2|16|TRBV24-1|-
CATGGGSGANTGELFF
TGTGCCACCGGGGGCGGAAGCGGGGCGAACACCGGGGAGCTGTTTTTT
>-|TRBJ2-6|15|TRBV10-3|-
CAISTTGTGANVLTF
TGTGCCATCAGTACTACAGGGACTGGGGCCAACGTCCTGACTTTC
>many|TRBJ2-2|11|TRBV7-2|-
CASTSDGELFF
TGTGCCTCAACTTCAGACGGGGAGCTGTTTTTT
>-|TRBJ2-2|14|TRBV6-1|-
CASSSGAGAGELFF
TGTGCCAGCAGCTCCGGGGCTGGCGCCGGGGAGCTGTTTTTT
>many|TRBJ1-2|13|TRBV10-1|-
CASSESATYGYTF
TGCGCCAGCAGTGAGTCAGCAACCTATGGCTACACCTTC
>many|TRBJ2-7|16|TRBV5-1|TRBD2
CASSFTAVAGVYEQYF
TGCGCCAGCAGCTTTACCGCCGTGGCGGGAGTTTACGAGCAGTACTTC
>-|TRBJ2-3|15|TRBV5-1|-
CASSYDSASTDTQYF
TGCGCCAGCAGCTACGACTCCGCTAGCACAGATACGCAGTATTTT
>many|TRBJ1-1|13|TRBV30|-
CAWKAVVNTEAFF
TGTGCCTGGAAGGCTGTTGTGAACACTGAAGCTTTCTTT
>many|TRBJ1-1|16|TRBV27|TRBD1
CASSLAGQGRNTEAFF
TGTGCCAGCAGTTTAGCGGGACAGGGGAGGAACACTGAAGCTTTCTTT
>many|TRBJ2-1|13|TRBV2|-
CASSVSLDNEQFF
TGTGCCAGCAGTGTAAGCCTGGACAATGAGCAGTTCTTC
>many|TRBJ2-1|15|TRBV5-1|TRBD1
CASRPGQGGRDEQFF
TGCGCCAGCAGACCGGGACAGGGGGGTAGGGATGAGCAGTTCTTC
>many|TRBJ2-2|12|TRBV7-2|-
CASSLYAGELFF
TGTGCCAGCAGCTTATATGCCGGGGAGCTGTTTTTT
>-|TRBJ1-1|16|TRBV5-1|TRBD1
CASSSEVRGRSTEAFF
TGCGCCAGCAGCTCGGAGGTGAGGGGGCGAAGCACTGAAGCTTTCTTT